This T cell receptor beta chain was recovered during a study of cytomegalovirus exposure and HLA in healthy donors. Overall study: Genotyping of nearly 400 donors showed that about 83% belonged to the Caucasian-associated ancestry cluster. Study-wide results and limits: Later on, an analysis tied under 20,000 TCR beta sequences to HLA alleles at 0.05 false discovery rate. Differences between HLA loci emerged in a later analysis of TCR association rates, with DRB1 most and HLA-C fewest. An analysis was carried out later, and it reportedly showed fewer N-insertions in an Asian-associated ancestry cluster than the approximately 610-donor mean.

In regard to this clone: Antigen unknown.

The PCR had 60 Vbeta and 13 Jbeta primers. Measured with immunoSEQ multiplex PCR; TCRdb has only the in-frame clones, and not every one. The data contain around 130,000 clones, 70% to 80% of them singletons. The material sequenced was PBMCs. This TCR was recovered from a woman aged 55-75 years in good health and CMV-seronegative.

This CDR3 reads CAWSVGQGPNEQFF. The CDR3 nucleotides read TGTGCCTGGAGTGTAGGACAGGGGCCCAATGAGCAGTTCTTC. This chain joins TRBV30 and TRBJ2-1; 9 nucleotides align to TRBD1. Germline V gene lookup returns CDR1 GTSNPN and CDR2 SVGIG (reference sequence). The junction had 3 bases not matched to a gene; V was cut back by 0 bases and J by 6 bases. The CDR3 contains 14 residues.